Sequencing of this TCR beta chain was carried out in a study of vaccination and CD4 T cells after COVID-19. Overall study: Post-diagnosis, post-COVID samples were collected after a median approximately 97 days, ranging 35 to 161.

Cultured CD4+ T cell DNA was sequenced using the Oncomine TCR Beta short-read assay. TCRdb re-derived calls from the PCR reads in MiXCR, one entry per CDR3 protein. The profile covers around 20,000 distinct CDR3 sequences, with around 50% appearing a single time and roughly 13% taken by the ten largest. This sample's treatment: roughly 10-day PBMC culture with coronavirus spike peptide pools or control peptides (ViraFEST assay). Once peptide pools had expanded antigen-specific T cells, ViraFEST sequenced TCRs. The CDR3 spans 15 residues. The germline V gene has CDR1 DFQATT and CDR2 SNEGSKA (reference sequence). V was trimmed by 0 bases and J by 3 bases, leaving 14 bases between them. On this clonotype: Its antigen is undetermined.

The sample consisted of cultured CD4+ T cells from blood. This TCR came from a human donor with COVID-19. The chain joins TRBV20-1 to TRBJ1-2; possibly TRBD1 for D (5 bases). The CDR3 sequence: CSARDRGHGDYGYTF. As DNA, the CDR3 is TGCAGTGCTAGAGATCGCGGACACGGGGACTATGGCTACACCTTC.